These T cell receptor beta chains were read from a single sample in a study of OX40 agonist ivuxolimab in advanced cancers. Here immunoSEQ multiplex PCR was the method, and the copy in TCRdb shows in-frame clones only, minus some. Of tens of thousands of clones listed, approximately 78% are singletons. Sequences were derived from CD4+ or CD8+ T cells sorted from blood, sampled in a trial of the OX40 agonist ivuxolimab. These receptors were collected from an adult with an advanced solid tumor such as melanoma, head and neck, liver or kidney cancer. The CDR3 runs from the conserved cysteine through the conserved F or W. The D gene is left open where the match is weak. Where a row states a size, it is once, few, many or the class of an expanded clone; other rows omit it.

abundance,v_gene,d_gene,j_gene,CDR3nt,CDR3aa
.,TRBV11-2,.,TRBJ2-3,TGTGCCAGCAGCTTGGGAACTGGCACAGATACGCAGTATTTT,CASSLGTGTDTQYF
few,TRBV2,.,TRBJ1-5,TGTGCCAGCAATGGCGGAGGTCTTGGCAATCAGCCCCAGCATTTT,CASNGGGLGNQPQHF
.,TRBV28,.,TRBJ2-7,TGTGCCAGCACGGGAAGTCCTTCCTACGAGCAGTACTTC,CASTGSPSYEQYF
few,TRBV28,.,TRBJ1-5,TGTGCCAGCAGTTTGTTGGCAGGGCGTAATCAGCCCCAGCATTTT,CASSLLAGRNQPQHF
once,TRBV4-1,TRBD2,TRBJ2-5,TGCGCCAGCAGCCCAGAGGGACTAGCCGGAGAGACCCAGTACTTC,CASSPEGLAGETQYF
.,TRBV2,.,TRBJ2-7,TGTGCCAGCAGTGACGGGGGGCAGCGGGCAGTCAACTCCTACGAGCAGTACTTC,CASSDGGQRAVNSYEQYF
.,TRBV7-3,.,TRBJ2-2,TGTGCCAGCAGCCCCTCGCCGCCCGGGGAGCTGTTTTTT,CASSPSPPGELFF
.,TRBV6-6,TRBD1,TRBJ1-2,TGTGCCACCAGGACAGGGTATAGCACAATCGGTGGCTACACCTTC,CATRTGYSTIGGYTF
.,TRBV18,TRBD2,TRBJ2-3,TGTGCCAGCTCACCCTGGACTAGCGGGAGTGCAGATACGCAGTATTTT,CASSPWTSGSADTQYF
.,TRBV30,TRBD1,TRBJ1-2,TGTGCCTGGAGTGGGGACAGGGGTACCAACTATGGCTACACCTTC,CAWSGDRGTNYGYTF
.,TRBV7-2,.,TRBJ1-5,TGTGCCAGCAGCGGAACTAATCAGCCCCAGCATTTT,CASSGTNQPQHF
.,TRBV5-4,.,TRBJ2-1,TGTGCCAGCAGCAGAGACAGGGAGGGTGAGCAGTTCTTC,CASSRDREGEQFF
.,TRBV5-4,.,TRBJ2-5,TGTGCCAGCAGCTCAGAAATGACAGGGAGGAGTGGGGAGACCCAGTACTTC,CASSSEMTGRSGETQYF
few,TRBV5-1,.,TRBJ1-4,TGCGCCAGCAGCTCAGGGCTTCAGGGGGAAAAACTGTTTTTT,CASSSGLQGEKLFF
.,TRBV5-8,.,TRBJ2-6,TGTGCCAGCAGCCCAGGGACATTCTCTGGGGCCAACGTCCTGACTTTC,CASSPGTFSGANVLTF
.,TRBV7-2,TRBD1,TRBJ1-1,TGTGCCAGCAGCCGCAGGACAGGCAACACTGAAGCTTTCTTT,CASSRRTGNTEAFF
once,TRBV19,.,TRBJ2-3,TGTGCCAGTAGTATGGGACAACTTCCCACAGATACGCAGTATTTT,CASSMGQLPTDTQYF
.,TRBV6-1,TRBD2,TRBJ2-5,TGTGCCAGCAGTGAGCGGGGGGGCCGCCCCCAAGAGACCCAGTACTTC,CASSERGGRPQETQYF
.,TRBV6-4,TRBD2,TRBJ2-1,TGTGCCAGCAGTCGACTAGCGGGACAGTACAATGAGCAGTTCTTC,CASSRLAGQYNEQFF
.,TRBV7-2,.,TRBJ1-5,TGTGCCAGCAGCTTAGGTTCAGGGATTGGCAATCAGCCCCAGCATTTT,CASSLGSGIGNQPQHF
few,TRBV5-1,TRBD1,TRBJ1-1,TGCGCCAGCAGCGCGGCCGGGACAGGGAACACTGAAGCTTTCTTT,CASSAAGTGNTEAFF
.,TRBV6-5,.,TRBJ1-1,TGTGCCAGCAGTTACTCGGGGAACAGGCCCGGAGCTTTCTTT,CASSYSGNRPGAFF
.,TRBV6-5,.,TRBJ1-3,TGTGCCAGCCGCTCTGGAAACACCATATATTTT,CASRSGNTIYF
once,TRBV7-8,TRBD2,TRBJ2-1,TGTGCCAGCAGGTCCGGGACTAGTACCAATGAGCAGTTCTTC,CASRSGTSTNEQFF
.,TRBV7-6,.,TRBJ2-1,TGTGCCAGCAGCCCGCAGTTGGGGGGACAGAACTACAATGAGCAGTTCTTC,CASSPQLGGQNYNEQFF
.,TRBV7-2,.,TRBJ1-5,TGTGCCAGCAGCTTACAAGGTCAGGCGCCCCAGCATTTT,CASSLQGQAPQHF
.,TRBV6-1,TRBD1,TRBJ1-3,TGTGCCAGCAGCCGGGACAGGGGAGGGAACACCATATATTTT,CASSRDRGGNTIYF
few,TRBV9,TRBD1,TRBJ2-3,TGTGCCAGCAGCGTGGGGGGACAGGGGGCCCGTGTGACGCAGTATTTT,CASSVGGQGARVTQYF
.,TRBV5-4,TRBD2,TRBJ2-7,TGTGCCAGCAGCTTGGAGGGGGGACTAGCGAACGAGCAGTACTTC,CASSLEGGLANEQYF
.,TRBV19,.,TRBJ1-2,TGTGCCAGTAGTATCGGCAGCAGCTATGGCTACACCTTC,CASSIGSSYGYTF
.,TRBV5-8,.,TRBJ2-1,TGTGCCAGCAGCTTGGGGGAGGAGCGGAGATTAACTGACAATGAGCAGTTCTTC,CASSLGEERRLTDNEQFF
.,TRBV7-8,.,TRBJ1-1,TGTGCCAGCAGCTTAGGGGGCGCGGGCGCTTTCTTT,CASSLGGAGAFF
.,TRBV7-9,TRBD1,TRBJ1-2,TGTGCCAGCAGCACCGGGACAGGCCCCCGTGGCGGCTATGGCTACACCTTC,CASSTGTGPRGGYGYTF
.,TRBV11-2,.,TRBJ2-1,TGTGCCAGCAGCTTTTCGTGGATCTACAATGAGCAGTTCTTC,CASSFSWIYNEQFF
.,TRBV5-1,TRBD1,TRBJ1-6,TGCGCCAGCAGCTTGGAGGGACAGTGGAAAATAAGCTCCTATAATTCACCCCTCCACTTT,CASSLEGQWKISSYNSPLHF
.,TRBV5-1,.,TRBJ2-1,TGCGCCAGCAGCTTGGGAGGGGAGCAGTTCTTC,CASSLGGEQFF
few,TRBV4-1,.,TRBJ1-1,TGCGCCAGCAGTCGCACAGCGAACACTGAAGCTTTCTTT,CASSRTANTEAFF
.,TRBV12-5,TRBD2,TRBJ2-1,TGTGCTAGTGGTCCGGGACTAGCGGGAGATGAGCAGTTCTTC,CASGPGLAGDEQFF
.,TRBV7-7,TRBD2,TRBJ2-1,TGTGCCAGCAGCGCTGGGACTAGCGGGAACAATGAGCAGTTCTTC,CASSAGTSGNNEQFF